Listed below are T cell receptor beta chains from one sample, sequenced in a study of cytomegalovirus exposure and HLA in healthy donors. The table came from immunoSEQ multiplex PCR; TCRdb's copy has only in-frame clones and leaves some out. Seen here are 110,000 or so clones, around 77% observed once, and the top ten hold roughly 5%. The sample consisted of PBMCs. The receptors were gathered from a woman in her 30s in good health and CMV-seropositive. CDR3s include the opening cysteine and the closing phenylalanine or tryptophan. The order of the fields is J gene, D gene, V gene, clone size, CDR3 protein, CDR3 DNA. A D gene is named only where the DNA matches it firmly. Clone size is stated in some rows and not others, as once, few, many or a class when expanded.

j_call: TRBJ2-7
d_call: TRBD2
v_call: TRBV6-5
clone_size: .
cdr3_aa: CASTQLAGAYEQYF
cdr3_nt: TGTGCCAGCACGCAGCTAGCGGGGGCCTACGAGCAGTACTTC

j_call: TRBJ2-5
d_call: .
v_call: TRBV10-3
clone_size: .
cdr3_aa: CAISEWADQETQYF
cdr3_nt: TGTGCCATCAGTGAATGGGCAGACCAAGAGACCCAGTACTTC

j_call: TRBJ2-3
d_call: .
v_call: TRBV15
clone_size: .
cdr3_aa: CATSRDPPGGTDTQYF
cdr3_nt: TGTGCCACCAGCAGAGATCCTCCAGGGGGCACAGATACGCAGTATTTT

j_call: TRBJ1-1
d_call: .
v_call: TRBV14
clone_size: .
cdr3_aa: CASSLQMNTEAFF
cdr3_nt: TGTGCCAGCAGCTTACAGATGAACACTGAAGCTTTCTTT

j_call: TRBJ2-1
d_call: TRBD1
v_call: TRBV19
clone_size: .
cdr3_aa: CASSRGTGGFNEQFF
cdr3_nt: TGTGCCAGTAGTAGGGGGACAGGGGGGTTCAATGAGCAGTTCTTC

j_call: TRBJ1-6
d_call: .
v_call: TRBV7-8
clone_size: .
cdr3_aa: CASSLDRQPVNSPLHF
cdr3_nt: TGTGCCAGCAGCTTAGATAGACAGCCCGTCAATTCACCCCTCCACTTT

j_call: TRBJ1-4
d_call: .
v_call: TRBV5-5
clone_size: few
cdr3_aa: CASSLDRGREKLFF
cdr3_nt: TGTGCCAGCAGCTTGGATCGGGGAAGGGAAAAACTGTTTTTT

j_call: TRBJ1-6
d_call: .
v_call: TRBV5-6
clone_size: .
cdr3_aa: CASSLDPTARNSPLHF
cdr3_nt: TGTGCCAGCAGCTTGGACCCGACAGCGCGTAATTCACCCCTCCACTTT

j_call: TRBJ1-5
d_call: TRBD1
v_call: TRBV15
clone_size: .
cdr3_aa: CATSRVGGQGTGPQHF
cdr3_nt: TGTGCCACCAGCAGAGTAGGGGGACAGGGCACGGGGCCCCAGCATTTT

j_call: TRBJ1-2
d_call: .
v_call: TRBV19
clone_size: few
cdr3_aa: CASSTQQGNYGYTF
cdr3_nt: TGTGCCAGTAGTACACAACAGGGAAACTATGGCTACACCTTC

j_call: TRBJ2-7
d_call: TRBD2
v_call: TRBV4-1
clone_size: .
cdr3_aa: CASSQLNWASGSYEQYF
cdr3_nt: TGCGCCAGCAGCCAATTAAATTGGGCTAGCGGTTCCTACGAGCAGTACTTC

j_call: TRBJ2-5
d_call: TRBD2
v_call: TRBV5-1
clone_size: .
cdr3_aa: CASSSGLAGAGETQYF
cdr3_nt: TGCGCCAGCAGCAGTGGACTAGCGGGGGCGGGAGAGACCCAGTACTTC

j_call: TRBJ1-2
d_call: .
v_call: TRBV5-6
clone_size: .
cdr3_aa: CASSVGNNGYTF
cdr3_nt: TGTGCCAGCAGCGTGGGAAACAATGGCTACACCTTC

j_call: TRBJ1-5
d_call: .
v_call: TRBV19
clone_size: .
cdr3_aa: CASSMGLLNQPQHF
cdr3_nt: TGTGCCAGTAGTATGGGACTGCTTAATCAGCCCCAGCATTTT

j_call: TRBJ1-5
d_call: .
v_call: TRBV7-9
clone_size: .
cdr3_aa: CASSHERAYSRDSNQPQHF
cdr3_nt: TGTGCCAGCAGTCACGAGAGAGCCTACTCCCGGGATAGCAATCAGCCCCAGCATTTT